This TCR beta chain appears in the sequencing data of a study of T cell therapy after organ transplantation. Across the study: Therapy products were autologous CMV-specific T cells, peptide-expanded for approximately two weeks. Regarding the study as a whole: Post-therapy CD8 clonality change correlated inversely with pretherapy clonality.

The germline V gene has CDR1 SGHNT and CDR2 YYREEE (reference sequence). The CDR3 loop spans 15 amino acids. After removal of 2 bases from V and 6 bases from J, the junction contained 7 bases not matched to a gene. About this clone itself: Its antigen remains unknown.

Repertoires were generated with immunoSEQ multiplex PCR, while TCRdb's copy carries only in-frame clones and drops some. The data hold 45,000 to 60,000 clones, with 94% observed a single time. The chain is built from TRBV5-4 and TRBJ2-1; TRBD2 aligns across 8 bases. The starting material was CD8+ T cells from blood, obtained before autologous CMV-specific T cell therapy. The receptor comes from a human patient who had received a solid organ transplant and had CMV disease. DNA for the CDR3: TGTGCCAGCAGCTTTCCCAGCGGGAGTGGCAATGAGCAGTTCTTC. It specifies CASSFPSGSGNEQFF.